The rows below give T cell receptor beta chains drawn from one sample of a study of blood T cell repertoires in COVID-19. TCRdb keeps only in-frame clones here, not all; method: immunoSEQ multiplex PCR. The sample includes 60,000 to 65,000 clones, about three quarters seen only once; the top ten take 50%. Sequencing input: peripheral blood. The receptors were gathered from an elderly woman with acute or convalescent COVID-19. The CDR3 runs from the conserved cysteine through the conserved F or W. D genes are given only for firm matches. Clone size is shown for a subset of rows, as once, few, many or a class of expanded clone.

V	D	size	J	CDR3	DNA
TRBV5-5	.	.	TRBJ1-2	CASSFGDGYGYTF	TGTGCCAGCAGCTTTGGAGACGGCTATGGCTACACCTTC
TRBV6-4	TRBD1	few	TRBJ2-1	CASSDLPGQGNNEQFF	TGTGCCAGCAGTGACTTGCCGGGACAGGGGAACAATGAGCAGTTCTTC
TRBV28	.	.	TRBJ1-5	CASRFGQGSNQPQHF	TGTGCCAGCCGATTTGGCCAGGGAAGCAATCAGCCCCAGCATTTT
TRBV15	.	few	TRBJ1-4	CATSRGRTNEKLFF	TGTGCCACCAGCAGAGGAAGGACAAATGAAAAACTGTTTTTT
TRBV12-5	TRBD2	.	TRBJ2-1	CASGFGLAGGTYNEQFF	TGTGCTAGTGGTTTCGGACTAGCGGGAGGCACGTACAATGAGCAGTTCTTC
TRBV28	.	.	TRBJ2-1	CASRTPGLTYNEQFF	TGTGCCAGCAGGACACCGGGACTCACCTACAATGAGCAGTTCTTC
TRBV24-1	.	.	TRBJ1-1	CATSDWETGNTEAFF	TGTGCCACCAGTGATTGGGAAACAGGGAACACTGAAGCTTTCTTT
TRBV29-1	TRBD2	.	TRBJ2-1	CSVSGSSYNEQFF	TGCAGCGTGAGCGGGAGCTCCTACAATGAGCAGTTCTTC
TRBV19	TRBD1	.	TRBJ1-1	CASQPITGAEAFF	TGTGCCAGCCAACCCATAACAGGGGCTGAAGCTTTCTTT
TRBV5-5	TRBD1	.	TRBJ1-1	CASSLTGSNTEAFF	TGTGCCAGCAGTTTGACAGGGTCCAACACTGAAGCTTTCTTT
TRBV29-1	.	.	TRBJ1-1	CSAASGFGFYDTEAFF	TGCAGCGCCGCCTCGGGGTTTGGTTTTTATGACACTGAAGCTTTCTTT
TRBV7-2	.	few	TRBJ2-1	CASREGLSSYNEQFF	TGTGCCAGCAGGGAAGGACTAAGCTCCTACAATGAGCAGTTCTTC
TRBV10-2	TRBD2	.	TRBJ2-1	CASRREAGGYNEQFF	TGCGCCAGCCGACGAGAGGCGGGAGGCTACAATGAGCAGTTCTTC
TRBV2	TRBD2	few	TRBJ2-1	CASSEAGRLAGANEQFF	TGTGCCAGCAGTGAAGCGGGACGACTAGCGGGAGCCAATGAGCAGTTCTTC
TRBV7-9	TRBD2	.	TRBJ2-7	CASSFRAGTTEQYF	TGTGCCAGCAGCTTCCGGGCAGGGACTACCGAGCAGTACTTC
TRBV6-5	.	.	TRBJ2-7	CASSYSATDYEQYF	TGTGCCAGCAGTTACTCGGCGACAGATTACGAGCAGTACTTC
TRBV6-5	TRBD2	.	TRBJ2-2	CASSYLGLAGTGELFF	TGTGCCAGCAGTTACTTGGGACTAGCGGGCACCGGGGAGCTGTTTTTT
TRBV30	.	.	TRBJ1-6	CAWSRLEDNSPLHF	TGTGCCTGGAGTCGGCTAGAAGATAATTCACCCCTCCACTTT
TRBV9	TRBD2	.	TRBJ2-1	CASSFSGRAGSYNEQFF	TGTGCCAGCAGCTTCAGCGGGAGGGCCGGGTCCTACAATGAGCAGTTCTTC
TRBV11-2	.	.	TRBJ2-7	CASSLGHLGPYEQYF	TGTGCCAGCAGCTTAGGCCACCTGGGGCCCTACGAGCAGTACTTC
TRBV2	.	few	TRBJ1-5	CASRSSSNQPQHF	TGTGCCAGCCGGTCGTCTAGCAATCAGCCCCAGCATTTT
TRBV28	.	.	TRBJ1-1	CASSPRRGGIGKAFF	TGTGCCAGCAGCCCAAGACGGGGGGGCATCGGCAAAGCTTTCTTT
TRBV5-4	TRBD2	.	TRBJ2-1	CASSPPTSVDNEQFF	TGTGCCAGCAGCCCCCCGACTAGCGTGGACAATGAGCAGTTCTTC
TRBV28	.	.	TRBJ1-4	CATGTGFEEKLFF	TGTGCCACAGGCACAGGGTTTGAAGAAAAACTGTTTTTT
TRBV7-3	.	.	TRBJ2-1	CASSLGPSVFEQFF	TGTGCCAGCAGCCTAGGCCCTAGCGTGTTTGAGCAGTTCTTC
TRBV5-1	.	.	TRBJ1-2	CASSLEKGREGYTF	TGCGCCAGCAGCTTGGAAAAGGGGAGGGAAGGCTACACCTTC
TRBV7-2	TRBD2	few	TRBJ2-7	CASSPWTSGDYEQYF	TGTGCCAGCAGCCCATGGACTAGCGGAGACTACGAGCAGTACTTC
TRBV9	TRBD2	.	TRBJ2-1	CASSPRLAGGYNEQFF	TGTGCCAGCAGCCCCCGACTAGCGGGGGGGTACAATGAGCAGTTCTTC
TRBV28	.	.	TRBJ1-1	CASNNNPGGLNTEAFF	TGTGCCAGCAACAATAACCCTGGCGGCTTGAACACTGAAGCTTTCTTT
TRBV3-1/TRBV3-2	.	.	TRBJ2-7	CASSQVFGYEQYF	TGTGCCAGCAGCCAAGTATTCGGTTACGAGCAGTACTTC
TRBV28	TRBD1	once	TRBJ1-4	CASSRGGASEKLFF	TGTGCCAGCAGTCGAGGGGGCGCGAGTGAAAAACTGTTTTTT
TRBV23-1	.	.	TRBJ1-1	CASSQSSKTEAFF	TGCGCCAGCAGTCAGAGTTCGAAAACTGAAGCTTTCTTT
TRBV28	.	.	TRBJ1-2	CASTVGDTYGYTF	TGTGCCAGCACCGTGGGGGACACCTATGGCTACACCTTC